This entry lists 15 T cell receptor beta chains sequenced from one sample in a study of CD8 T cells in ankylosing spondylitis. One entry per CDR3 protein, called by TCRdb with MiXCR from the 5' RACE reads. This repertoire shows about 240,000 distinct CDR3 sequences, about 10% found once; its top ten account for about 6.8%. Sample: blood, either unsorted or a sorted T cell fraction (not recorded which). The source is a male donor with ankylosing spondylitis or in good health (not recorded which).

The chain couples TRBV7-9 to TRBJ2-5; maybe TRBD2 (5 bases). The CDR3 covers 13 residues. V shed 3 bases and J shed 5 bases, with 10 bases lying between them. Per germline, CDR1 SEHNR and CDR2 FQNEAQ (reference sequence). CDR3: CASSFAGRETQYF. The DNA of the CDR3 is TGTGCCAGCAGCTTCGCGGGCAGGGAGACCCAGTACTTC.

This clonotype came up many times. The chain combines TRBV12-3 or TRBV12-4 with TRBJ2-1; D tentatively reads TRBD1 or TRBD2 (5 bases each). The CDR3 runs to 14 residues. V lost 8 bases and J lost 9, with 20 bases in between. CDR3 region: CASGVVPGQGEQFF. CDR3 bases: TGTGCCAGCGGGGTAGTCCCGGGGCAGGGTGAGCAGTTCTTC.

This clonotype has only a few counts. The gene calls are TRBV2 and TRBJ1-6; 8 bases are a match to TRBD1. The V segment lost 5 bases and the J segment 9 bases; nucleotides outside the gene matches: 12. This CDR3 contains 16 residues. The germline CDR1 and CDR2 sequences are SNHLY and FYNNEI. The CDR3 protein is CASSPSQGARVSPLHF. The CDR3 DNA follows: TGTGCCAGCAGTCCTTCCCAGGGGGCTCGCGTTTCACCCCTCCACTTT.

This clonotype was seen repeatedly, ten times or more. The gene calls are TRBV5-1 and TRBJ2-1; D remains ambiguous. CDR3 length equals 15 residues. Deletions cut 6 bases from V and 4 bases from J, with 17 bases between. From germline, CDR1 is SGHRS and CDR2 YFSETQ. In nucleotides, the CDR3 is TGCGCCAGCACCTCCCCCCAGGAACCATACAATGAGCAGTTCTTC. Translating gives CASTSPQEPYNEQFF.

This clonotype turned up a few times. The chain is built from TRBV6-6 and TRBJ2-1; 7 nucleotides align to TRBD1. Germline V gene lookup returns CDR1 MNHNY and CDR2 SVGAGI (reference sequence). CDR3 length: 14 amino acids. Losses at the gene ends were 4 bases for V and 8 bases for J; bases not matched to a gene: 8. CDR3 sequence: CASSSPDRFYEQFF. CDR3 sequence (DNA): TGTGCCAGCAGTTCCCCGGACAGGTTCTATGAGCAGTTCTTC.

V and J are TRBV13 and TRBJ2-7; possibly TRBD2 for D (5 bases). The CDR3 contains 14 residues. With 4 bases removed from V and 2 bases from J, the gap between germline ends came to 12 bases. From germline, CDR1 is PRHDT and CDR2 FYEKMQ (reference sequence). CDR3 coding DNA: TGTGCCAGCAGCTCGCGGGCCTCAACCTACGAGCAGTACTTC. This encodes CASSSRASTYEQYF.

This chain uses TRBV20-1 with TRBJ2-7; 10 nucleotides line up with TRBD2. The CDR3 totals 13 residues. Losses at the gene ends were 5 bases for V and 5 bases for J; bases not matched to a gene: 6. Per the germline V gene, CDR1 is DFQATT and CDR2 is SNEGSKA (reference sequence). The CDR3 region is CSAASGGPDEQYF. CDR3 bases: TGCAGTGCTGCTAGCGGGGGCCCCGACGAGCAGTACTTC.

This clonotype has a count of ten or more. The rearrangement uses TRBV9 and TRBJ1-2; D remains unclear. The CDR3 runs to 15 residues. The germline gives CDR1 SGDLS, CDR2 YYNGEE. V was cut by 1 base and J by 1 base, with 11 bases left in between. CDR3 in amino acids: CASSVIKQHNYGYTF. CDR3 DNA: TGTGCCAGCAGCGTAATTAAGCAACATAACTATGGCTACACCTTC.

This clonotype occurred a few times. The chain recombines TRBV28 with TRBJ2-1; TRBD1 might be the D (7 bases). V was cut by 3 bases and J by 8 bases, with 14 bases left in between. This CDR3 has 14 residues. CDR1 and CDR2 from the germline V gene are MDHEN and SYDVKM. The CDR3 nucleotides read TGTGCCAGCAGTTTCGCTGACAGGGAGGATGAGCAGTTCTTC. As protein: CASSFADREDEQFF.

This clonotype showed up many times. The chain couples TRBV5-1 to TRBJ2-7; 9 bases align to TRBD1. The CDR3 consists of 15 residues. CDR1 is SGHRS and CDR2 is YFSETQ in the germline V gene. The V gene end was trimmed by 2 bases and the J gene end by 5 bases; junction bases not matched to a gene: 8. The chain's CDR3 is CASSLGTGSLNEQYF. For the CDR3, the DNA is TGCGCCAGCAGCTTAGGGACAGGGTCGTTGAACGAGCAGTACTTC.

The chain couples TRBV30 to TRBJ1-2; 8 nucleotides match TRBD1. V shed 0 bases and J 0 bases; nucleotides not matched to a gene: 6. The V gene's germline CDR1 is GTSNPN and CDR2 SVGIG (reference sequence). The CDR3 runs 16 residues. The CDR3 region has the DNA TGTGCCTGGAGTGTAACAGGGGGGCCGACTAACTATGGCTACACCTTC. Translated: CAWSVTGGPTNYGYTF.

A few counts support this clonotype. At one boundary the junction diverges from the germline segment, which might be a read error. The gene calls are TRBV3-1 and TRBJ2-1; D is unclear. Germline loops: CDR1 LGHDT, CDR2 YNNKEL (reference sequence). The length of the CDR3 is 17 residues. CDR3 nucleotide sequence: TGTGCCTGCAGCCAAGGGCTACCGATAGATGGTTTACATGAGCAGTTCTTC. Translating gives CACSQGLPIDGLHEQFF.

Ten or more counts support this clonotype. This chain's CDR3 is CSVPLKTGKDTQYF. DNA for the CDR3: TGCAGTGTCCCCCTTAAGACGGGGAAAGATACGCAGTATTTT. The chain employs TRBV20-1 and TRBJ2-3; a possible D gene is TRBD2 (5 bases). Trimming removed 7 bases from V and 5 bases from J, with 19 bases in between. Per the germline V gene, CDR1 is DFQATT and CDR2 is SNEGSKA (reference sequence). There are 14 residues in the CDR3.

The rearrangement uses TRBV6-1 and TRBJ1-2; maybe TRBD1 (5 bases). V lost 6 bases to trimming and J lost 5 bases, with 16 bases between them. The CDR3 runs to 14 residues. CDR1 is MNHNS, CDR2 SASEGT, per germline. Here the CDR3 DNA reads TGTGCCAGCAGCCCTCAGGGCAGCAGTTATGGCTACACCTTC. Protein sequence: CASSPQGSSYGYTF.

This clonotype was seen many times. The CDR3 sequence is CSVEDWGGGFTEAFF. The CDR3 region has the DNA TGCAGCGTTGAAGACTGGGGGGGGGGCTTCACTGAAGCTTTCTTT. The V and J genes are TRBV29-1 and TRBJ1-1; maybe TRBD1 (6 bases). Trimming took 0 bases from V and 4 from J, leaving 15 bases between them. The germline gives CDR1 SQVTM, CDR2 ANQGSEA. This CDR3 has 15 residues.